A single sample is the source of the 10 T cell receptor beta chains below, sequenced in a study of T cells in Graves' hyperthyroidism and ophthalmopathy. Researchers amplified the TCR beta CDR3 regions from RNA transcripts. First-round RT-PCR with HTBI primers amplified the TCR CDR3 region. Each CDR3 protein is one row after TCRdb ran MiXCR on the multiplex PCR reads. The sample shows 380,000 or so distinct CDR3 sequences, over 15% of them seen only once. Input material: blood. The receptors were sampled from a woman aged 18 to 35 with Graves' hyperthyroidism.

In its sample, this clonotype was seen many times. CDR3 region: CASSFGWGETQYF. Here the CDR3 DNA reads TGCGCCAGCAGCTTCGGCTGGGGTGAGACCCAGTACTTC. The V and J genes are TRBV5-1 and TRBJ2-5; D uncertain. Looked up from germline, CDR1 is SGHRS and CDR2 is YFSETQ. V lost 2 bases and J 5 bases, leaving 10 bases between the germline ends. The CDR3 runs to 13 residues.

Only a few counts were recorded for this clonotype. The chain recombines TRBV6-1 with TRBJ2-7; 7 positions agree with TRBD1. The CDR3 has 15 residues. With V trimmed by 6 bases and J by 2 bases, 10 bases remained unmatched. Germline CDR1 reads MNHNS; CDR2 reads SASEGT. This chain's CDR3 is CASRPPGTVAYEQYF. The CDR3 DNA follows: TGTGCCAGCAGACCCCCCGGGACAGTAGCCTACGAGCAGTACTTC.

This clonotype has at least ten counts. The chain recombines TRBV6-1 with TRBJ1-5; no clear D gene. Deletions cut 7 bases from V and 0 bases from J, with 10 bases between. The CDR3 is made up of 14 amino acids. Germline V lookup: CDR1 MNHNS, CDR2 SASEGT. CDR3 amino acids: CASISWGSNQPQHF. In nucleotides, the CDR3 is TGTGCCAGCATATCCTGGGGTAGCAATCAGCCCCAGCATTTT.

The chain is built from TRBV4-1 and TRBJ1-3; no definite D call. The ends were cut back, 4 bases at V and 2 bases at J, with 15 bases in the middle. Germline CDR1 reads MGHRA; CDR2 reads YSYEKL. The CDR3 is 16 residues long. The DNA for the CDR3 is TGCGCCAGCAGCCCCCCCGGAGGCGGACCTGGAAACACCATATATTTT. It specifies CASSPPGGGPGNTIYF.

The chain joins TRBV4-1 to TRBJ2-2; D is perhaps TRBD1 (6 bases). The germline V gene has CDR1 MGHRA and CDR2 YSYEKL. This CDR3 spans 18 amino acids. V lost 4 bases, J lost 5 bases, and 23 bases lay in between. The CDR3: CASSLKFRGASSTGELFF. Here the CDR3 DNA reads TGCGCCAGCAGCCTTAAATTCAGGGGCGCGTCTTCTACCGGGGAGCTGTTTTTT.

Ten or more counts support this clonotype. The J gene is TRBJ1-2, the V gene TRBV12-3 or TRBV12-4; D gene ambiguous. Between the trimmed V and J ends, which lost 3 bases and 6 bases, there was a span of 14 bases. The CDR3 runs to 14 residues. CDR3 bases: TGTGCCAGCAGTTTCCACCGGCTAAGCGATGGCTACACCTTC. Translation: CASSFHRLSDGYTF.

This clonotype was seen repeatedly, ten times or more. The chain couples TRBV2 to TRBJ1-2; D perhaps matches TRBD1 (5 bases). Germline CDR1 SNHLY, CDR2 FYNNEI. The CDR3 spans 15 residues. V shed 0 bases and J shed 4 bases, with 12 bases lying between them. CDR3 sequence (DNA): TGTGCCAGCAGTGAAGCTGGGGGTGCGGGCTATGGCTACACCTTC. Its protein product is CASSEAGGAGYGYTF.

This clonotype has ten or more counts. V gene TRBV6-5 combines with J gene TRBJ2-7; tentatively, D is TRBD1 (5 bases). CDR1 is MNHEY and CDR2 is SVGAGI in the germline V gene. The CDR3 extends over 15 amino acids. The germline V and J ends were trimmed by 0 bases and 6 bases, with 15 bases remaining between them. The CDR3: CASSYSSLFRAEQYF. CDR3 DNA: TGTGCCAGCAGTTACTCGAGTCTATTCAGGGCCGAGCAGTACTTC.

This clonotype has at least ten counts. The V call is TRBV10-3, the J call TRBJ1-3, with 7 bases that match TRBD1. The germline gives CDR1 ENHRY, CDR2 SYGVKD. The CDR3 extends over 15 amino acids. V trimming: 0 bases; J trimming: 6 bases; junction bases outside the gene matches: 5. This CDR3 reads CAISESGGRVNTIYF. DNA for the CDR3: TGTGCCATCAGTGAGTCAGGGGGCCGAGTAAACACCATATATTTT.

This clonotype was observed many times. The V call is TRBV28, the J call TRBJ2-5; D unclear. Germline CDR1 reads MDHEN; CDR2 reads SYDVKM. Trimming cost V 1 base and J 5 bases, with 11 bases left between them. The CDR3 contains 14 residues. The CDR3 region has the DNA TGTGCCAGCAGTTTATTGGGTGGTAGGGAGACCCAGTACTTC. Translation: CASSLLGGRETQYF.